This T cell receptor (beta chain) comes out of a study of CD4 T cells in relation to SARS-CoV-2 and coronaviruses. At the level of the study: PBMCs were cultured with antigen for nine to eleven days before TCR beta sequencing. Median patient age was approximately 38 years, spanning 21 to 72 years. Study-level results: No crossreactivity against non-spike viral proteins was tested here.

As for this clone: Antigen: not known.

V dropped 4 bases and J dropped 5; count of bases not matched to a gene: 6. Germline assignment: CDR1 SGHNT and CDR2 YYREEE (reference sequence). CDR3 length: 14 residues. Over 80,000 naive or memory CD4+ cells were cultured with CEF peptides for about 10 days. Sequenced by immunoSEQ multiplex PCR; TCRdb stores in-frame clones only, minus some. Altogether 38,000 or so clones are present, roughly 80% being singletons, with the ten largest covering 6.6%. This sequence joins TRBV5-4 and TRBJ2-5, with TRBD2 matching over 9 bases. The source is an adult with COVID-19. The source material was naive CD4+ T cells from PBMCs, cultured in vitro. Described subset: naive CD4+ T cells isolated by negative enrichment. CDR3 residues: CASSPRSGGETQYF. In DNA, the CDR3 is TGTGCCAGCAGCCCGCGGAGCGGGGGGGAGACCCAGTACTTC.